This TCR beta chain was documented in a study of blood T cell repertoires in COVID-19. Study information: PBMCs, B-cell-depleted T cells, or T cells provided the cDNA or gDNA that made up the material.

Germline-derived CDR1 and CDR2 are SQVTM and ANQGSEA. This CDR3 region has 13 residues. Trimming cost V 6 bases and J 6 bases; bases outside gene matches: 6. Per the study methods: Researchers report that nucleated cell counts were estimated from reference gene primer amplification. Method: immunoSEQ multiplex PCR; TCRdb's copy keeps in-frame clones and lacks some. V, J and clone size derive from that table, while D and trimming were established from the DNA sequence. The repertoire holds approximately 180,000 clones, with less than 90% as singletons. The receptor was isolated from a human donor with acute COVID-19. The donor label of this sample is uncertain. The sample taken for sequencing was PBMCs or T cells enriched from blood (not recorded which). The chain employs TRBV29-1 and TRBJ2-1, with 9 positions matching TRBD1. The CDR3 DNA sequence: TGCAGCGTGAACAGGGGGCTCGGCAATGAGCAGTTCTTC. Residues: CSVNRGLGNEQFF.